What follows are 9 T cell receptor beta chains derived from one specimen sequenced in a study of PD-1 blockade in classical Hodgkin lymphoma. Generated by immunoSEQ multiplex PCR, the TCRdb table keeps only in-frame clones and is missing some. Here the sample spans approximately 20,000 clones, roughly 77% being singletons. Time point defined: cycle 4 day 1 (C4D1), after 5 to 7 weeks of nivolumab. Every patient was affected by relapse after autologous stem cell transplantation, while exposure to brentuximab vedotin was not uniform. The sequences come from peripheral blood mononuclear cells (PBMCs), collected before the fourth cycle of nivolumab. All receptors derive from a human donor with classical Hodgkin lymphoma.

The chain employs TRBV28 and TRBJ1-2; a weak D match, TRBD1 (5 bases). Germline CDR1 is MDHEN and CDR2 is SYDVKM. This CDR3 is 16 amino acids long. V was clipped by 2 bases and J by 6 bases, with 19 bases between them. Here the CDR3 reads CASSLRDRAYPNGYTF. The DNA for the CDR3 is TGTGCCAGCAGTTTACGGGACCGCGCCTATCCGAATGGCTACACCTTC.

This rearrangement joins TRBV6-5 to TRBJ1-1, with D uncertain. Germline loops: CDR1 MNHEY, CDR2 SVGAGI. With 5 bases removed from V and 5 bases from J, the gap between germline ends came to 9 bases. The CDR3 has 12 amino acids. DNA of the CDR3: TGTGCCAGCAGTCCAGGATTGACTGAAGCTTTCTTT. The encoded protein is CASSPGLTEAFF.

In this sample, this clone turned up once. This chain joins TRBV7-3 and TRBJ2-7; 12 bases match TRBD1. The V gene's germline CDR1 is SGHTA and CDR2 FQGTGA. This CDR3 is 16 amino acids long. V lost 0 bases to trimming and J lost 6 bases; unmatched junction nucleotides: 6. CDR3 sequence: CASSLTTGTGGAEQYF. Written as DNA, the CDR3 is TGTGCCAGCAGCTTAACCACCGGGACAGGGGGCGCCGAGCAGTACTTC.

For the CDR3, the DNA is TGTGCCAGCAGCCAGGGGGATGAAGCTTTCTTT. Translation: CASSQGDEAFF. This chain connects TRBV4-2 to TRBJ1-1; maybe TRBD1 (5 bases). CDR1 LGHNA and CDR2 YNFKEQ come from the germline V gene. The length of the CDR3 is 11 residues. V was cut by 3 bases and J by 7 bases, with 6 bases left in between.

The chain links TRBV7-2 to TRBJ2-1; D remains unclear. The V gene's germline CDR1 is SGHTA and CDR2 FQGNSA. The CDR3 length is 16 residues. V lost 1 base and J lost 0, with 10 bases in between. The CDR3 nucleotides read TGTGCCAGCAGCTTAGATGCGGTTAGCTCCTACAATGAGCAGTTCTTC. This sequence encodes CASSLDAVSSYNEQFF. The full variable domain, its missing parts supplied by reference TRBV7-2 and TRBJ2-1, is GAGVSQSPSNKVTEKGKDVELRCDPISGHTALYWYRQSLGQGLEFLIYFQGNSAPDKSGLPSDRFSAERTGGSVSTLTIQRTQQEDSAVYLCASSLDAVSSYNEQFFGPGTRLTVL.

This clone was detected only a few times. The V gene is TRBV2, the J gene TRBJ2-1, with D perhaps matching TRBD2 (6 bases). The V gene's germline CDR1 is SNHLY and CDR2 FYNNEI. CDR3 length equals 17 residues. Trimming left V 8 bases short and J 0 bases short, with 20 bases between. In DNA, the CDR3 is TGTGCCAGCTTATCAAGGGCGCGGGACCGCTCCTACAATGAGCAGTTCTTC. Translated, it gives CASLSRARDRSYNEQFF.

This sequence joins TRBV5-4 and TRBJ2-1; 9 nucleotides agree with TRBD2. Germline V gene sequence: CDR1 SGHNT, CDR2 YYREEE (reference sequence). The CDR3 is made up of 15 amino acids. Losses at the gene ends were 0 bases for V and 7 bases for J; bases not matched to a gene: 5. CDR3 protein: CASSLVAGVSNEQFF. The CDR3 DNA reads as TGTGCCAGCAGCTTGGTAGCGGGAGTAAGTAATGAGCAGTTCTTC. The full variable domain, in which reference TRBV5-4 and TRBJ2-1 provide the parts outside the CDR3, is ETGVTQSPTHLIKTRGQQVTLRCSSQSGHNTVSWYQQALGQGPQFIFQYYREEENGRGNFPPRFSGLQFPNYSSELNVNALELDDSALYLCASSLVAGVSNEQFFGPGTRLTVL.

This chain joins TRBV19 and TRBJ1-2; perhaps TRBD1 as D (5 bases). CDR1 is LNHDA and CDR2 is SQIVND in the germline V gene (reference sequence). The V end was cut by 4 bases, the J end by 3 bases, with 9 bases between. The CDR3 spans 13 residues. The CDR3 DNA sequence: TGTGCCAGTAGTACAGGGCGGTACTATGGCTACACCTTC. Protein product: CASSTGRYYGYTF. Using reference TRBV19 and TRBJ1-2 for the parts outside the CDR3, the full variable domain is DGGITQSPKYLFRKEGQNVTLSCEQNLNHDAMYWYRQDPGQGLRLIYYSQIVNDFQKGDIAEGYSVSREKKESFPLTVTSAQKNPTAFYLCASSTGRYYGYTFGSGTRLTVV.

This clone ranks as medium-sized. V gene TRBV7-9 combines with J gene TRBJ2-7; maybe TRBD2 (6 bases). Per the germline V gene, CDR1 is SEHNR and CDR2 is FQNEAQ (reference sequence). Between the trimmed V and J ends, which lost 5 bases and 5 bases, there was a span of 16 bases. The CDR3 extends over 14 amino acids. Here the CDR3 reads CASSPIGGPDEQYF. The CDR3 nucleotides read TGTGCCAGCAGCCCTATTGGAGGGCCGGACGAGCAGTACTTC.